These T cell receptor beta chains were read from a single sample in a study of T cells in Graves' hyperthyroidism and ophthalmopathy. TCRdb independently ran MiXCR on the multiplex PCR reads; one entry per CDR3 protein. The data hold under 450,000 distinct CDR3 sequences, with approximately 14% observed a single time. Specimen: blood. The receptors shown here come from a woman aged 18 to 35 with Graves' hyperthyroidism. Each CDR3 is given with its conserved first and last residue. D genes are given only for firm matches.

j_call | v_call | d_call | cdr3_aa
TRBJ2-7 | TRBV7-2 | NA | CASSLVGISYEQYF
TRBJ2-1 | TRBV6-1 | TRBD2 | CASSGGLAPEQFF
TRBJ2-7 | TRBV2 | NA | CASIDGTAAPYEQYF
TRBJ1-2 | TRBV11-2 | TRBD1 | CASSSTLLIGGGGYTF
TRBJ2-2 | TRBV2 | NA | CASSVYGGELFF
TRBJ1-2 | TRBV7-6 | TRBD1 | CASSPTGARSLSGYTF
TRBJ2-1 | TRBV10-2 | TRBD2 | CASSESGLAYNEQFF
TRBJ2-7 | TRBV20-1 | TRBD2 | CSARERGAGVSYEQYF
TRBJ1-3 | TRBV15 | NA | CATSRDKGRWAPGNTIYF
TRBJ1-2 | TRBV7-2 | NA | CASSPAGDNYGYTF
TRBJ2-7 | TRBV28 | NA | CASSTGDKRGEQYF
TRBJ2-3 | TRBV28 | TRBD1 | CASTLDRGLSDTQYF
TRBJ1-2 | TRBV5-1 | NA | CASSYGTRDDYGYTF
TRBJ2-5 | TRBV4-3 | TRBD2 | CASSQVVAGGLGETQYF
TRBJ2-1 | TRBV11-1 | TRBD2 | CASSLESGGADEQFF
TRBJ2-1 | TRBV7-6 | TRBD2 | CASSLAGGPDEQFF
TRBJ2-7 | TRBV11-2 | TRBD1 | CASSAGQGASYEQYF
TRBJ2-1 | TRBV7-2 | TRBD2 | CASSPPGLAGGRGQFF
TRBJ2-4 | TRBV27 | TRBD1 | CASSQQDRKNIQYF
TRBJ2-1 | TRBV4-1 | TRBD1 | CASSQTPRTGKNEQFF
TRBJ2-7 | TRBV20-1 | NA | CSARPPRVTYEQYF
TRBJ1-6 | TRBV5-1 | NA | CASSLGGNLNSPLHF
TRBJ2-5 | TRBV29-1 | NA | CSGQLVETQYF
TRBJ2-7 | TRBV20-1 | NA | CSGSQGEYEQYF
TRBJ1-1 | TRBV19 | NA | CASSAAILSTEAFF
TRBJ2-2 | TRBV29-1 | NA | CSVEAAGELFF
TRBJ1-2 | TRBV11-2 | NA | CASSLDPPQGPGYTF
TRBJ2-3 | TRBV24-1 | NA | CATSDRTGVTSTDTQYF
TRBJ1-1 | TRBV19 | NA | CASQGLLSSTEAFF
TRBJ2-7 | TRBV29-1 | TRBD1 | CSVLMTGVRWQYF
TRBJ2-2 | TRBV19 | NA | CASNTNPTGRPGELFF
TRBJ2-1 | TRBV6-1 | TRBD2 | CASRDLLTSGGHNEQFF
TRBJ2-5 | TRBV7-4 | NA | CASTAQYF
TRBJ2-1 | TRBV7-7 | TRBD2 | CASSPSSTLADEQFF
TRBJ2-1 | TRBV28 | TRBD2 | CASSFPLGYGMASGTDEQFF
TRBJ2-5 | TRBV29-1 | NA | CSVEGVVEAEIETQYF
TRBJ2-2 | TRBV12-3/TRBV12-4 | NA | CASSLGGNTGELFF
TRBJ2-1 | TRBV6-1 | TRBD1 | CASNRDRVIDEQFF
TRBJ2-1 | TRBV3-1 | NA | CASSRPVEGLRINEQFF
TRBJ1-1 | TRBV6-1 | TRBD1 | CASGKTGAGTEAFF
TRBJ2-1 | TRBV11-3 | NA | CASNLSGLFSYNEQFF
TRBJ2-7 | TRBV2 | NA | CASSLRQLTYEQYF
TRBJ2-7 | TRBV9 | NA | CASSIATGTIYEQYF
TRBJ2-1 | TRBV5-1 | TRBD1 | CASSYRTGGFTYNEQFF
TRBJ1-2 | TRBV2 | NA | CASSEGPTGPGYGYTF
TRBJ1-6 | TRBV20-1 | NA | CSVSRFTAGDSPLHF
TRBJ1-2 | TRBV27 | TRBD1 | CASSIGGNRYGYTF